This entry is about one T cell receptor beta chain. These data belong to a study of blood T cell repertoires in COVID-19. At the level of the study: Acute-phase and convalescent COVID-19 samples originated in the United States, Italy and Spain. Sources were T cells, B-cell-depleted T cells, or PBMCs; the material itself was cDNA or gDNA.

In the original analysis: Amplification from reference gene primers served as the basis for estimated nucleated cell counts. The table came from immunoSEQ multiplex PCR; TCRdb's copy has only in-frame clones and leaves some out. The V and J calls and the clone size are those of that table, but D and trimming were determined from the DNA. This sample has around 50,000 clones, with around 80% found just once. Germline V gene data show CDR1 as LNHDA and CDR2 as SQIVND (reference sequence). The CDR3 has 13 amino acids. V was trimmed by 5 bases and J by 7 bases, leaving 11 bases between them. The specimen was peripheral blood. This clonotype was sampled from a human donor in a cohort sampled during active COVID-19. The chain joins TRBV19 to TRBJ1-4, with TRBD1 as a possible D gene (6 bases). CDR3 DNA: TGTGCCAGTAGTCCCAGGGGCACTGAAAAACTGTTTTTT. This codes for CASSPRGTEKLFF.